Following are 23 T cell receptor beta chains from one sample sequenced in a study of T cells in localized non-small cell lung cancer. TCRdb keeps only in-frame clones here, not all; method: immunoSEQ multiplex PCR. Of 2,500 to 4,000 clones listed, roughly 21% are singletons. Here the sequenced sample was lung tumor tissue, taken before any cancer treatment. Receptors originate from a woman aged 40-75 years with stage I lung adenocarcinoma.

The genes are TRBV15 and TRBJ2-1; maybe TRBD2 (5 bases). Trimming pared 0 bases from V and 7 bases from J, leaving 16 bases between. Germline V gene lookup returns CDR1 LNHNV and CDR2 YYDKDF (reference sequence). This CDR3 is 16 amino acids long. CDR3 nucleotide sequence: TGTGCCACCAGCAGAGATTGGTCGGGGATGGGGAATGAGCAGTTCTTC. This gives the protein CATSRDWSGMGNEQFF.

This clone was picked up a small number of times. The chain joins TRBV11-1 to TRBJ1-2; D gene ambiguous. This CDR3 has 14 residues. Per the germline V gene, CDR1 is SGHAT and CDR2 is FQDESV (reference sequence). With 5 bases removed from V and 7 bases from J, the gap between germline ends came to 17 bases. CDR3 in DNA: TGTGCCAGCAGCCCGGGGTCTGGGATAAGTGGCTACACCTTC. Translated: CASSPGSGISGYTF.

In DNA form, the CDR3 reads TGTGCCAGTAGTAGCACAGGGGACAGCTATGGCTACACCTTC. Translating it yields CASSSTGDSYGYTF. J is TRBJ1-2 and V is TRBV19; 7 bases map to TRBD1. This CDR3 spans 14 amino acids. Germline V CDR1 and CDR2: LNHDA, SQIVND (reference sequence). V was clipped by 4 bases and J by 4 bases; unmatched bases: 6.

The chain links TRBV18 to TRBJ2-1, with D hard to call. The CDR3 is made up of 14 amino acids. The V gene's germline CDR1 is KGHSH and CDR2 LQKENI. The ends were cut back, 3 bases at V and 8 bases at J, with 14 bases in the middle. For the CDR3, the DNA is TGTGCCAGCTCACCGCCAGGCGTCCTCGATGAGCAGTTCTTC. This sequence encodes CASSPPGVLDEQFF.

This sequence joins TRBV6-8 and TRBJ1-1; 8 bases fit TRBD1. Germline CDR1 MNHGY, CDR2 SAAAGT. This CDR3 contains 14 residues. Trimming at V came to 5 bases and at J to 3 bases, leaving 5 bases not matched to a gene. CDR3 sequence reads: CASSTTGAYTEAFF. Here the CDR3 DNA reads TGTGCCAGCAGTACGACAGGGGCCTACACTGAAGCTTTCTTT.

This clone has a handful of counts. This rearrangement joins TRBV11-3 to TRBJ1-1, with 10 bases fitting TRBD1. Germline-derived CDR1 and CDR2 are SGHNT and YENEEA. This CDR3 contains 15 residues. The J segment lost 5 bases and the V segment lost 5 bases, leaving 8 bases of the junction unmatched. As DNA, the CDR3 is TGTGCCAGCAGCCCCGGGACAGGGGCAGCAACTGAAGCTTTCTTT. Translating it yields CASSPGTGAATEAFF.

The CDR3 DNA sequence: TGTGCCAGTAGTATAGGGACGAGCACAGATACGCAGTATTTT. Translating it yields CASSIGTSTDTQYF. The gene calls are TRBV19 and TRBJ2-3; no clear D. The CDR3 runs to 14 residues. CDR1 and CDR2 from the germline V gene are LNHDA and SQIVND (reference sequence). V lost 1 base and J lost 0, with 5 bases in between.

Details on this clone: The sample has other DNA sequences that encode this CDR3 too. The chain joins TRBV6-8 to TRBJ1-2; TRBD1 matches 9 bases. V lost 5 bases, J lost 4 bases, and 5 bases stayed unmatched. The CDR3 length is 14 residues. The germline V gene encodes CDR1 MNHGY and CDR2 SAAAGT. CDR3 protein: CASSRDRAPYGYTF. In DNA form, the CDR3 reads TGTGCCAGCAGTAGGGACAGGGCACCCTATGGCTACACCTTC.

The V gene is TRBV14, the J gene TRBJ2-7, with TRBD1 as a possible D gene (5 bases). The V end was cut by 1 base, the J end by 5 bases, with 15 bases between. The CDR3 contains 15 residues. Germline V gene data show CDR1 as SGHDN and CDR2 as FVKESK. The CDR3 loop is CASSQVGAGRNEQYF. CDR3 sequence (DNA): TGTGCCAGCAGCCAAGTAGGGGCAGGCAGGAACGAGCAGTACTTC.

By share, this clone ranks as medium-sized. The chain combines TRBV11-3 with TRBJ2-7; 10 bases align to TRBD1. Germline values: CDR1 SGHNT, CDR2 YENEEA. The length of the CDR3 is 15 residues. J was trimmed by 7 bases and V by 5 bases; bases with no gene match: 11. CDR3 residues: CASSLRQGAPVEQYF. CDR3 sequence (DNA): TGTGCCAGCAGCCTCCGACAGGGGGCACCCGTGGAGCAGTACTTC. Based on the CDR3 plus reference TRBV11-3 and TRBJ2-7, the full variable domain is EAGVVQSPRYKIIEKKQPVAFWCNPISGHNTLYWYLQNLGQGPELLIRYENEEAVDDSQLPKDRFSAERLKGVDSTLKIQPAELGDSAVYLCASSLRQGAPVEQYFGPGTRLTVT.

This clone was seen more than once but under ten times. The rearrangement uses TRBV7-1 and TRBJ2-1, with 13 bases matching TRBD2. TRBV7-1 is classed as an ORF, of uncertain function. The V segment lost 6 bases and the J segment 6 bases; nucleotides outside the gene matches: 5. The CDR3 is made up of 15 amino acids. DNA of the CDR3: TGTGCCAGCAGTGAAGGACTAGCGGGAGTCAATGAGCAGTTCTTC. Its protein is CASSEGLAGVNEQFF.

The chain uses TRBV11-3 and TRBJ2-6; possibly TRBD1 for D (6 bases). With 0 bases removed from V and 5 bases from J, the gap between germline ends came to 8 bases. Germline-derived CDR1 and CDR2 are SGHNT and YENEEA. CDR3 length: 15 amino acids. This chain's CDR3 is CASSLEGHRANVLTF. DNA of the CDR3: TGTGCCAGCAGCTTAGAGGGACATAGGGCCAACGTCCTGACTTTC.

By sample fraction, this clone is medium-sized. The chain has TRBV9 and TRBJ1-1; 8 bases line up with TRBD1. With 5 bases clipped from V and 11 bases from J, the junction kept 20 bases outside the gene matches. The CDR3 has 16 amino acids. Germline CDR1 is SGDLS and CDR2 is YYNGEE. The CDR3 sequence is CASSDMEPGQGRFAFF. CDR3 sequence (DNA): TGTGCCAGCAGTGATATGGAGCCCGGACAGGGAAGGTTTGCTTTCTTT.

The rearrangement joins TRBV30 to TRBJ1-3, with 7 nucleotides matching TRBD1. The CDR3 is 14 amino acids. Germline-derived CDR1 and CDR2 are GTSNPN and SVGIG (reference sequence). Unmatched junction bases numbered 6, after V lost 3 bases and J lost 4 bases. The CDR3 DNA reads TGTGCCTGGAGCGCGGGACAGCTCGGAAACACCATATATTTT. It translates to CAWSAGQLGNTIYF.

This clone rates as medium-sized. The rearrangement uses TRBV9 and TRBJ2-3, with D hard to call. The CDR3 is 15 amino acids. Trimming left V 0 bases short and J 1 base short, with 9 bases between. Germline V gene sequence: CDR1 SGDLS, CDR2 YYNGEE. In nucleotides, the CDR3 is TGTGCCAGCAGCGTAGCTCCGCAAGGCACAGATACGCAGTATTTT. Protein product: CASSVAPQGTDTQYF.

DNA of the CDR3: TGCGCCAGCAGCTTGACCGGACAGGAACGGGAAAAACTGTTTTTT. This gives the protein CASSLTGQEREKLFF. This chain links TRBV5-1 with TRBJ1-4, with 7 bases fitting TRBD1. J lost 8 bases, V lost 1 base, and 8 bases had no gene match. The CDR3 consists of 15 residues. Germline V lookup: CDR1 SGHRS, CDR2 YFSETQ.

This clone is labeled as medium-sized. The rearrangement links TRBV11-3 to TRBJ1-6; weak D call: TRBD1 (6 bases). V was shortened by 3 bases and J by 10 bases, with 13 bases between the two germline ends. This CDR3 comprises 14 residues. Germline V gene data show CDR1 as SGHNT and CDR2 as YENEEA. The CDR3: CASSLTQGGSPLHF. DNA of the CDR3: TGTGCCAGCAGCTTGACACAGGGAGGGTCACCCCTCCACTTT.

This clone was detected a few times. CDR3 in amino acids: CASSLAGGAREQYF. CDR3 in DNA: TGTGCCAGCAGCTTGGCCGGGGGGGCCCGGGAGCAGTACTTC. The V gene is TRBV11-3, the J gene TRBJ2-7; 8 bases align to TRBD2. CDR1 is SGHNT and CDR2 is YENEEA in the germline V gene. The CDR3 extends over 14 amino acids. V lost 3 bases to trimming and J lost 7 bases; unmatched junction nucleotides: 8. The variable domain in full, with the rest retrieved from reference TRBV11-3 and TRBJ2-7, is EAGVVQSPRYKIIEKKQPVAFWCNPISGHNTLYWYLQNLGQGPELLIRYENEEAVDDSQLPKDRFSAERLKGVDSTLKIQPAELGDSAVYLCASSLAGGAREQYFGPGTRLTVT.

This chain joins TRBV29-1 and TRBJ2-5; 13 nucleotides line up with TRBD2. The CDR3 is 13 residues long. J lost 13 bases, V lost 8 bases, and 13 bases had no gene match. Germline values: CDR1 SQVTM, CDR2 ANQGSEA. The CDR3 sequence: CSTTGTSGAGWYF. DNA for the CDR3: TGCAGCACCACCGGGACTAGCGGGGCCGGGTGGTACTTC.

The chain is built from TRBV14 and TRBJ2-4; D not resolved. V was trimmed by 1 base and J by 7 bases, leaving 17 bases between them. This CDR3 comprises 16 residues. Germline CDR1 SGHDN, CDR2 FVKESK. The CDR3 protein is CASSQGPRTPGNIQYF. In DNA form, the CDR3 reads TGTGCCAGCAGCCAAGGCCCGAGGACGCCTGGGAACATTCAGTACTTC.

The gene calls are TRBV9 and TRBJ1-1; unclear D gene. Germline CDR1 SGDLS, CDR2 YYNGEE. There are 13 residues in the CDR3. With 5 bases removed from V and 3 bases from J, the gap between germline ends came to 11 bases. The DNA of the CDR3 is TGTGCCAGCAGTCCCTACGGGGACACTGAAGCTTTCTTT. This translates into CASSPYGDTEAFF. Using reference TRBV9 and TRBJ1-1 for the parts outside the CDR3, the full variable domain is DSGVTQTPKHLITATGQRVTLRCSPRSGDLSVYWYQQSLDQGLQFLIQYYNGEERAKGNILERFSAQQFPDLHSELNLSSLELGDSALYFCASSPYGDTEAFFGQGTRLTVV.

A few counts support this clone. This sequence joins TRBV18 and TRBJ1-1; D is unclear. The CDR3 runs 13 residues. Trimming left V 3 bases short and J 0 bases short, with 5 bases between. The germline V gene encodes CDR1 KGHSH and CDR2 LQKENI. In DNA form, the CDR3 reads TGTGCCAGCTCACCCGGGCTGAACACTGAAGCTTTCTTT. It yields the protein CASSPGLNTEAFF.

In this sample, this clone is medium-sized. The rearrangement uses TRBV4-1 and TRBJ2-2, with unresolved D. The CDR3 totals 15 residues. Germline CDR1 reads MGHRA; CDR2 reads YSYEKL. Deletions cut 0 bases from V and 1 base from J, with 6 bases between. CDR3 bases: TGCGCCAGCAGCCAAGACCAGATGAACACCGGGGAGCTGTTTTTT. This encodes CASSQDQMNTGELFF.